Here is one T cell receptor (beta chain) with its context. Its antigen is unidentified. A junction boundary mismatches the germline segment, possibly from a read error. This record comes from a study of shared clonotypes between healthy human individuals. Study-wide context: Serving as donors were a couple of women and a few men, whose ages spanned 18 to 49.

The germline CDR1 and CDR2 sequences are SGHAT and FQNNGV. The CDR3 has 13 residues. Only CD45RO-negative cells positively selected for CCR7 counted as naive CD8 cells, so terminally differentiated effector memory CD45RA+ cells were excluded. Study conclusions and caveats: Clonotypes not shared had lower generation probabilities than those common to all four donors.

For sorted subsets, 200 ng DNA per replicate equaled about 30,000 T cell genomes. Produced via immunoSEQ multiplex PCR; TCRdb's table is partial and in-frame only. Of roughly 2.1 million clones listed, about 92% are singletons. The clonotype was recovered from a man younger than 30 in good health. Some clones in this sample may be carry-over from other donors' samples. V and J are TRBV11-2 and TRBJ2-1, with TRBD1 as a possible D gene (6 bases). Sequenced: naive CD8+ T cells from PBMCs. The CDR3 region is CASSFMRQAEEFF. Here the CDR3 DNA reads TGTGCCAGCAGCTTTATGAGACAGGCTGAGGAGTTCTTC.